A single T cell receptor beta chain is shown here with its context. Its specificity is not known. Trimming pared 4 bases from V and 4 bases from J, leaving 12 bases between. The germline gives CDR1 KGHDR, CDR2 SFDVKD. The CDR3 totals 14 residues. This record comes from a study of Ad26.COV2.S vaccination and SARS-CoV-2 variants. The study's findings and limits: Researchers cautioned that TCR breadth and depth analyses may have underestimated total T cell responses.

Here immunoSEQ multiplex PCR was the method, and the copy in TCRdb shows in-frame clones only, minus some. The profile shows hundreds of thousands of clones, 80% to 90% of them singletons. Treatment in this sample: around 19 received Ad26.COV2.S at low or high dose, single or two shots; about 5 received placebo; per-sample allocation not given. Collection of the samples took place on day 63 after the first injection of vaccine or placebo. Expression of Wuhan-strain SARS-CoV-2 spike came from the Ad26 vector that formed the vaccine. The sequencing used peripheral blood, collected in a trial of Ad26.COV2.S vaccine versus placebo. This clonotype was sampled from a person aged 18 to 59 who received the Ad26.COV2.S COVID-19 vaccine or a placebo. The chain employs TRBV24-1 and TRBJ1-1; D remains unclear. CDR3: CATSDSLGITEAFF. The CDR3 coding sequence is TGTGCCACCAGTGACTCCCTGGGGATCACTGAAGCTTTCTTT.